These T cell receptor beta chains were read from a single sample in a study of T cell responses to AZD1222 COVID-19 vaccine. This table comes from immunoSEQ multiplex PCR, and its TCRdb copy is limited to in-frame clones, with some not included. The sample has 110,000 or so clones; approximately 86% are singletons. The input for sequencing was peripheral blood, taken 28 days after the second AZD1222 dose. Source of these receptors: an adult who received the AZD1222 COVID-19 vaccine. CDR3s include the opening cysteine and the closing phenylalanine or tryptophan. D genes are given only for firm matches. Not every row has a clone size; where given, it reads once, few, many or a size class.

v_call	cdr3_length	d_call	clone_size	j_call	cdr3_aa	cdr3_nt
TRBV11-3	19	TRBD2	NA	TRBJ2-3	CASSWGLAGEGVPTDTQYF	TGTGCCAGCAGCTGGGGACTAGCGGGAGAGGGGGTCCCCACAGATACGCAGTATTTT
TRBV4-3	12	NA	NA	TRBJ1-1	CASSQAGTEAFF	TGCGCCAGCAGCCAAGCCGGGACTGAAGCTTTCTTT
TRBV6-5	15	NA	NA	TRBJ1-2	CASRARGDVYYGYTF	TGTGCCAGCAGGGCCCGCGGGGACGTCTATTATGGCTACACCTTC
TRBV5-1	16	TRBD1	few	TRBJ2-2	CASSPLDRGGTGELFF	TGCGCCAGCAGCCCACTGGACAGGGGCGGGACCGGGGAGCTGTTTTTT
TRBV6-1	15	NA	NA	TRBJ2-4	CASSEAGRGENIQYF	TGTGCCAGCAGTGAAGCGGGTCGGGGTGAGAACATTCAGTACTTC
TRBV5-1	14	TRBD1	once	TRBJ1-1	CASSSGQGLSEAFF	TGCGCCAGCAGCTCGGGACAGGGGCTCTCTGAAGCTTTCTTT
TRBV19	15	NA	NA	TRBJ1-5	CASSIGLRGNQPQHF	TGTGCCAGTAGTATCGGGCTCAGGGGCAATCAGCCCCAGCATTTT
TRBV18	15	NA	NA	TRBJ2-2	CASSPPNSGTGELFF	TGTGCCAGCTCACCACCTAATTCGGGGACCGGGGAGCTGTTTTTT
TRBV9	17	TRBD1	NA	TRBJ1-4	CASSVDWTGGVEEKLFF	TGTGCCAGCAGCGTAGATTGGACAGGGGGAGTGGAGGAAAAACTGTTTTTT
TRBV15	15	NA	NA	TRBJ2-7	CATSRDRARGLEQYF	TGTGCCACCAGCAGAGACCGGGCCCGGGGACTGGAGCAGTACTTC
TRBV5-4	14	NA	once	TRBJ2-5	CASSPGTVQETQYF	TGTGCCAGCAGTCCCGGGACGGTCCAAGAGACCCAGTACTTC
TRBV29-1	11	NA	NA	TRBJ1-4	CSVGGSEKLFF	TGCAGCGTTGGCGGAAGCGAAAAACTGTTTTTT
TRBV7-9	13	NA	NA	TRBJ1-1	CASSLQGRTEAFF	TGTGCCAGCAGCTTACAGGGGCGGACTGAAGCTTTCTTT
TRBV7-6	14	TRBD1	NA	TRBJ1-1	CASSLVTGDTEAFF	TGTGCCAGCAGCTTAGTGACAGGGGACACTGAAGCTTTCTTT
TRBV4-2	14	NA	NA	TRBJ1-2	CASSQDRQSYGYTF	TGTGCCAGCAGCCAAGACCGACAGAGTTATGGCTACACCTTC
TRBV7-2	13	NA	NA	TRBJ1-5	CASSFHRLQPQHF	TGTGCCAGCAGCTTCCATAGACTTCAGCCCCAGCATTTT
TRBV28	12	NA	NA	TRBJ1-2	CASKGPQYGYTF	TGTGCCAGCAAGGGGCCCCAATACGGCTACACCTTC
TRBV18	13	NA	NA	TRBJ2-5	CASSPGHQETQYF	TGTGCCAGCTCACCGGGCCACCAAGAGACCCAGTACTTC
TRBV9	11	NA	NA	TRBJ2-1	CASSGVHEQFF	TGTGCCAGCAGCGGGGTGCATGAGCAGTTCTTC
TRBV7-3	14	NA	once	TRBJ2-3	CASSLMQGIDTQYF	TGTGCCAGCAGCTTAATGCAGGGTATAGATACGCAGTATTTT
TRBV19	14	NA	few	TRBJ1-6	CASSIGEGNSPLHF	TGTGCCAGTAGTATAGGGGAAGGGAATTCACCCCTCCACTTT
TRBV9	14	NA	NA	TRBJ1-1	CASRPLGTYTEAFF	TGTGCCAGCAGACCCTTGGGAACGTATACTGAAGCTTTCTTT
TRBV3-1/TRBV3-2	14	NA	NA	TRBJ1-1	CASSQGRGGTEAFF	TGTGCCAGCAGCCAAGGGAGGGGCGGCACTGAAGCTTTCTTT
TRBV24-1	15	TRBD2	NA	TRBJ2-3	CATSDWGRGADTQYF	TGTGCCACCAGTGATTGGGGGCGGGGGGCAGATACGCAGTATTTT
TRBV6-5	15	NA	NA	TRBJ2-7	CASSPAGQQNYEQYF	TGTGCCAGCAGTCCGGCGGGACAGCAGAACTACGAGCAGTACTTC
TRBV11-2	15	TRBD2	NA	TRBJ2-7	CASFGPTSGSYEQYF	TGTGCCAGCTTCGGCCCGACTAGCGGGTCCTACGAGCAGTACTTC